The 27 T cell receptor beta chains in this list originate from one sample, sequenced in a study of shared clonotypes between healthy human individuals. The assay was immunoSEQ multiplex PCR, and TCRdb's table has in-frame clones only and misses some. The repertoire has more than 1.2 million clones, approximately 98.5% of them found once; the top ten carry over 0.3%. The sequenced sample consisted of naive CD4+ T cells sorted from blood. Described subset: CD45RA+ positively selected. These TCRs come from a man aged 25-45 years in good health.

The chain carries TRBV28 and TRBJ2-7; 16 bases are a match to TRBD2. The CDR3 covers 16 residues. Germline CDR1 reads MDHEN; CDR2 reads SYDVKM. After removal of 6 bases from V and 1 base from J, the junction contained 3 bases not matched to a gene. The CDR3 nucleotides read TGTGCCAGCAGCGGGACTAGCGGGAGGGGGTCCTACGAGCAGTACTTC. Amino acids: CASSGTSGRGSYEQYF.

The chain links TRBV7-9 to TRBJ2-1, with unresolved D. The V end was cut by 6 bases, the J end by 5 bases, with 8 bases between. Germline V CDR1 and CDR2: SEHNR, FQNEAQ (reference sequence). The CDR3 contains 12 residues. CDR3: CASRRQNNEQFF. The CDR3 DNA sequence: TGTGCCAGCAGGCGACAAAACAATGAGCAGTTCTTC.

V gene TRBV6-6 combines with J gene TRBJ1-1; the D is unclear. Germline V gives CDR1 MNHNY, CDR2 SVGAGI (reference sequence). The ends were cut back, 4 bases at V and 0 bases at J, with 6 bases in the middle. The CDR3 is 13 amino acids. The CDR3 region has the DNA TGTGCCAGCAGTTCCCACATGAACACTGAAGCTTTCTTT. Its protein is CASSSHMNTEAFF.

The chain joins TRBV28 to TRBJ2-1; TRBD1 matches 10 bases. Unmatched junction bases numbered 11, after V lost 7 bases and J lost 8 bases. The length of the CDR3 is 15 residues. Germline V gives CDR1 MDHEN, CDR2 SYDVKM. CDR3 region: CASTSWDRGIYEQFF. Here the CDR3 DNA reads TGTGCCAGCACCTCTTGGGACAGGGGTATCTATGAGCAGTTCTTC.

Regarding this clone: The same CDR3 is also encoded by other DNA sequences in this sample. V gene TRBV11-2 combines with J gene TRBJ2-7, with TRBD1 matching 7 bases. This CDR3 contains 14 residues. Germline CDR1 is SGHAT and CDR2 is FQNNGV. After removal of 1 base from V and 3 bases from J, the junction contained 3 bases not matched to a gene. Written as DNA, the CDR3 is TGTGCCAGCAGCTTAGGTGCAGGGGGCTACGAGCAGTACTTC. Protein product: CASSLGAGGYEQYF.

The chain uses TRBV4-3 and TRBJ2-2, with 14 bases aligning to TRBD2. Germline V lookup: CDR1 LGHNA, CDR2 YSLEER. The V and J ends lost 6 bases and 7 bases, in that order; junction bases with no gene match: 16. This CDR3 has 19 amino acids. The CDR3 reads CASSLAGTSGRGVGGELFF. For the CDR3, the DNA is TGCGCCAGCAGTCTCGCCGGGACTAGCGGGAGAGGTGTAGGCGGGGAGCTGTTTTTT.

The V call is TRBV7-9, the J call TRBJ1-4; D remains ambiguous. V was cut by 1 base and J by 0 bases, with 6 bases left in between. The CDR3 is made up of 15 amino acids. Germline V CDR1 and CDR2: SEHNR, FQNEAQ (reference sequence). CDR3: CASSLVRATNEKLFF. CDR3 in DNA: TGTGCCAGCAGCTTAGTGCGGGCAACTAATGAAAAACTGTTTTTT.

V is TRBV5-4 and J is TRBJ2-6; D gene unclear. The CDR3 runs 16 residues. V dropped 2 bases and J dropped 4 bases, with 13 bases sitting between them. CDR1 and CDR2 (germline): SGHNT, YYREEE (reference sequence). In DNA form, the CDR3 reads TGTGCCAGCAGCTTTAGTTTAACCAGGGGGGCCAACGTCCTGACTTTC. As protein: CASSFSLTRGANVLTF.

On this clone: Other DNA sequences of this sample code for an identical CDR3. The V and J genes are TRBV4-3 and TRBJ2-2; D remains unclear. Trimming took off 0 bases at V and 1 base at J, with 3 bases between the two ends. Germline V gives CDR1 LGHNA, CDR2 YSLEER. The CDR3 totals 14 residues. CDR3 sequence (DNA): TGCGCCAGCAGCCAAGACGGGAACACCGGGGAGCTGTTTTTT. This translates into CASSQDGNTGELFF.

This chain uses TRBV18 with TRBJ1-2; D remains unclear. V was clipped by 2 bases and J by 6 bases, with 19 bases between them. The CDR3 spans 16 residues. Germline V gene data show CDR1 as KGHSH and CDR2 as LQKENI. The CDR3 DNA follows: TGTGCCAGCTCACCAGGCAGCACCATAGTTGGTGATGGCTACACCTTC. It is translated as CASSPGSTIVGDGYTF.

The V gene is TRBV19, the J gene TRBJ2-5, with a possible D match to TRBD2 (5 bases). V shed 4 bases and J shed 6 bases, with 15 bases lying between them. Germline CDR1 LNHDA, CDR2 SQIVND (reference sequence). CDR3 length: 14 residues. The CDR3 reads CASSTPSGSKTQYF. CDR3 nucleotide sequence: TGTGCCAGTAGTACCCCCTCGGGGAGCAAGACCCAGTACTTC.

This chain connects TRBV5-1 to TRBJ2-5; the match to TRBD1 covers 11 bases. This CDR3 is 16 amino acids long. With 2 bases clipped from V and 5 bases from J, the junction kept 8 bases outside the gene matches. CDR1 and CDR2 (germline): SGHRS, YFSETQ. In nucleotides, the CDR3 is TGCGCCAGCAGCTTCCCCGGGACAGGGGGTTTCGAGACCCAGTACTTC. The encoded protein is CASSFPGTGGFETQYF.

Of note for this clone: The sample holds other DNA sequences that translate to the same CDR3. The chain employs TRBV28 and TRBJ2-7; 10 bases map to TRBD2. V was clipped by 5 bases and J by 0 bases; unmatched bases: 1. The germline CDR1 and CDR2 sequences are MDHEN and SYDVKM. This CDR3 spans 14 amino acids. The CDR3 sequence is CASSRTSGSYEQYF. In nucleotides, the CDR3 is TGTGCCAGCAGTAGGACTAGCGGCTCCTACGAGCAGTACTTC.

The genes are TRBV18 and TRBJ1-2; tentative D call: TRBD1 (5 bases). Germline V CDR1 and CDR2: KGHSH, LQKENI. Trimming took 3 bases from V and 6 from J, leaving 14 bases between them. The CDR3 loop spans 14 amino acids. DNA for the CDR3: TGTGCCAGCTCACCCTACCGGGGGATTGATGGCTACACCTTC. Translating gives CASSPYRGIDGYTF.

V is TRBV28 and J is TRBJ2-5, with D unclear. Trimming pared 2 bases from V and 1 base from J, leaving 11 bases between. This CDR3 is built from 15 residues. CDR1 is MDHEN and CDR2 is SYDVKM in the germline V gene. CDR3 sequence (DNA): TGTGCCAGCAGTTTACCCCCCCTCGGCCAAGAGACCCAGTACTTC. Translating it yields CASSLPPLGQETQYF.

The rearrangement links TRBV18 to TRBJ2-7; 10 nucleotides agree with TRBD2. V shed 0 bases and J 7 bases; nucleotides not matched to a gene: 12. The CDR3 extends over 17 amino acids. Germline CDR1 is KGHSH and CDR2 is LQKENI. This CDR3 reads CASSPPEGLAGAGEQYF. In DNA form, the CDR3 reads TGTGCCAGCTCACCACCCGAAGGGCTAGCGGGAGCCGGGGAGCAGTACTTC.

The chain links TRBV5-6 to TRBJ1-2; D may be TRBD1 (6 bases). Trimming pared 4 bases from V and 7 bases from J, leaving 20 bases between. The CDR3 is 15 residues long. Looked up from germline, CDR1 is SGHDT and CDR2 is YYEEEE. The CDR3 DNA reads TGTGCCAGCAGCAGCTCCCCCCCGGGGGCGGGTGGCTACACCTTC. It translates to CASSSSPPGAGGYTF.

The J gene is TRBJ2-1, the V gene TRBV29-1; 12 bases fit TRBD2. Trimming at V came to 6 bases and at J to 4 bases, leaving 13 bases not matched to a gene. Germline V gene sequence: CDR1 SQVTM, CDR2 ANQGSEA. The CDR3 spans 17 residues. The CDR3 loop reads CSVLVNTGLAGYNEQFF. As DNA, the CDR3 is TGCAGCGTCCTCGTAAACACCGGACTAGCGGGATACAATGAGCAGTTCTTC.

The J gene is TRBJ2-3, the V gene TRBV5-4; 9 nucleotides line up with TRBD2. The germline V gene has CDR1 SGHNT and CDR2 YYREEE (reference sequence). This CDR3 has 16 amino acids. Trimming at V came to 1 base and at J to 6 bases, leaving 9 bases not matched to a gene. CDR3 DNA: TGTGCCAGCAGCTTGCTTAGCGGGGGTATCGTCGATACGCAGTATTTT. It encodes CASSLLSGGIVDTQYF.

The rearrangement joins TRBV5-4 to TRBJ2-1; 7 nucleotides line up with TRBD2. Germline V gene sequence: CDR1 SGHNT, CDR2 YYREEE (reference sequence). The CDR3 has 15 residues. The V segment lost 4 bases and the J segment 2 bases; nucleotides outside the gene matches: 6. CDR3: CASSSSGAPYNEQFF. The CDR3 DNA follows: TGTGCCAGCAGCAGCAGCGGGGCCCCCTACAATGAGCAGTTCTTC.

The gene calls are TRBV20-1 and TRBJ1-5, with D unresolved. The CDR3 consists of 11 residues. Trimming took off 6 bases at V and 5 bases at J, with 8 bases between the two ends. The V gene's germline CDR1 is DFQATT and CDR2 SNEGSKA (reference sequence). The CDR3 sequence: CSAPTDQPQHF. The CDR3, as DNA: TGCAGTGCACCCACCGATCAGCCCCAGCATTTT.

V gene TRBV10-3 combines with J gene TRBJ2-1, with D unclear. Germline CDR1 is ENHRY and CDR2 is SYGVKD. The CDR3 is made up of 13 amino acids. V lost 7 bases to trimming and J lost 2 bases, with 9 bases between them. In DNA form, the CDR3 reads TGTGCCATCAAGGGTGATCCCTACAATGAGCAGTTCTTC. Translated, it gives CAIKGDPYNEQFF.

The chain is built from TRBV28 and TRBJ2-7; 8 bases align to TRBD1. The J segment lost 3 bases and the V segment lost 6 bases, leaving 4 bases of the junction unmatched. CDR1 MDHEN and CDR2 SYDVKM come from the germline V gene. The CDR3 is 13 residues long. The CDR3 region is CASSPGQVYEQYF. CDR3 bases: TGTGCCAGCAGCCCGGGACAGGTCTACGAGCAGTACTTC. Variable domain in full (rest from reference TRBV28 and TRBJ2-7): DVKVTQSSRYLVKRTGEKVFLECVQDMDHENMFWYRQDPGLGLRLIYFSYDVKMKEKGDIPEGYSVSREKKERFSLILESASTNQTSMYLCASSPGQVYEQYFGPGTRLTVT.

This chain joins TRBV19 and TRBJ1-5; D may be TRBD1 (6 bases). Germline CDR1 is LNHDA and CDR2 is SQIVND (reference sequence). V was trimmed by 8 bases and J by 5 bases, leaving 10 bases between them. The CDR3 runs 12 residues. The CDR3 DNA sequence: TGTGCCAGTTGGGACACTTATCAGCCCCAGCATTTT. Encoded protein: CASWDTYQPQHF.

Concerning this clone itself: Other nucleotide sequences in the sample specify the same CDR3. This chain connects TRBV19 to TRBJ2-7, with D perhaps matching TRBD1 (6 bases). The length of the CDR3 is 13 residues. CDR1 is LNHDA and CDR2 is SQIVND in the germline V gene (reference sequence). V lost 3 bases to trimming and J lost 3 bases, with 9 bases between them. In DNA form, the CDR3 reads TGTGCCAGTAGTATTTTACAGGGCTACGAGCAGTACTTC. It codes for CASSILQGYEQYF.

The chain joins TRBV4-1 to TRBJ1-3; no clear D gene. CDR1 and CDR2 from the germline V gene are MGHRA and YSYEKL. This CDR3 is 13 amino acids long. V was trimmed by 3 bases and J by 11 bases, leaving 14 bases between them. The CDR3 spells CASSQEPGTAIYF. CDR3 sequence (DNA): TGCGCCAGCAGCCAGGAGCCGGGAACCGCCATATATTTT.

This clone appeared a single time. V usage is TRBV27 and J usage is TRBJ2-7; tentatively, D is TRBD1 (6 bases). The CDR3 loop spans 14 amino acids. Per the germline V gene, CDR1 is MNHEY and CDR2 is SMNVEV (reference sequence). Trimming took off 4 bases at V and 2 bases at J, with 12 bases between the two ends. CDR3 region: CASSSYRVAYEQYF. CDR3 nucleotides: TGTGCCAGCAGTTCGTACAGGGTGGCCTACGAGCAGTACTTC.